The 23 T cell receptor beta chains given below trace back to one sample, sequenced in a study of T-cell memory formation after mild COVID-19. TCRdb re-derived calls from the 5' RACE reads in MiXCR, one entry per CDR3 protein. The table records 100,000 to 120,000 distinct CDR3 sequences, 15% to 20% of them present only once. Sequenced material: PBMCs or a T cell subset sorted from them (not recorded which). The receptors were gathered from a man between 18 and 35 years old who had mild COVID-19 (a few samples of this study predate the infection). Cell type and time point are not known.

The V call is TRBV9, the J call TRBJ1-2, with D perhaps TRBD1 (5 bases). The CDR3 length is 19 residues. From germline, CDR1 is SGDLS and CDR2 YYNGEE. The V end was cut by 0 bases, the J end by 2 bases, with 23 bases between. CDR3 sequence: CASSVEGTGTMGNNYGYTF. As DNA, the CDR3 is TGTGCCAGCAGCGTAGAAGGGACGGGGACCATGGGGAACAACTATGGCTACACCTTC. Full variable domain (outside the CDR3, taken from reference TRBV9 and TRBJ1-2): DSGVTQTPKHLITATGQRVTLRCSPRSGDLSVYWYQQSLDQGLQFLIQYYNGEERAKGNILERFSAQQFPDLHSELNLSSLELGDSALYFCASSVEGTGTMGNNYGYTFGSGTRLTVV.

This chain connects TRBV6-4 to TRBJ1-2, with 7 bases identical to TRBD1. CDR1 is MRHNA and CDR2 is SNTAGT in the germline V gene. V lost 7 bases, J lost 2 bases, and 7 bases stayed unmatched. The length of the CDR3 is 14 residues. This CDR3 is CASTDRVGNYGYTF. CDR3 nucleotide sequence: TGTGCCAGCACCGACAGGGTCGGGAACTATGGCTACACCTTC.

This clonotype has only a few counts. The rearrangement uses TRBV5-4 and TRBJ2-2; D ambiguous. Germline CDR1 SGHNT, CDR2 YYREEE (reference sequence). This CDR3 is built from 13 residues. Trimming took off 4 bases at V and 9 bases at J, with 13 bases between the two ends. In DNA, the CDR3 is TGTGCCAGCAGCGATGACGGTCCCCGGGAGCTGTTTTTT. Protein: CASSDDGPRELFF.

Concerning this clonotype: A much larger clone differs by one base, so this may be a read error. The chain uses TRBV18 and TRBJ2-3; no clear D. This CDR3 has 14 amino acids. Trimming cost V 0 bases and J 0 bases, with 4 bases left between them. Germline values: CDR1 KGHSH, CDR2 LQKENI. CDR3 protein: CASSPPPSTDTQYF. CDR3 nucleotides: TGTGCCAGCTCACCACCCCCTAGCACAGATACGCAGTATTTT.

This clonotype was recorded a few times. This chain uses TRBV7-2 with TRBJ2-1; the D is unclear. This CDR3 is built from 14 residues. The V and J ends lost 7 bases and 0 bases respectively, with 10 bases between them. Germline CDR1 is SGHTA and CDR2 is FQGNSA. The DNA of the CDR3 is TGTGCCAGCACCCGCGAACGCTCCTACAATGAGCAGTTCTTC. Encoded protein: CASTRERSYNEQFF.

This clonotype occurred many times. J is TRBJ1-1 and V is TRBV20-1; 7 bases are a match to TRBD1. Germline V CDR1 and CDR2: DFQATT, SNEGSKA (reference sequence). The trim removed 2 bases at V and 10 bases at J, leaving 4 bases unmatched. There are 11 residues in the CDR3. The CDR3 region is CSARTGTVAFF. CDR3 nucleotides: TGCAGTGCTAGAACCGGGACAGTAGCTTTCTTT.

The J gene is TRBJ1-2, the V gene TRBV7-3; D may be TRBD1 (5 bases). CDR1 is SGHTA, CDR2 FQGTGA, per germline. CDR3 length: 14 amino acids. Trimming took off 1 base at V and 8 bases at J, with 14 bases between the two ends. This chain's CDR3 is CASSLNSGRDGYTF. In DNA, the CDR3 is TGTGCCAGCAGCTTAAACAGTGGCAGGGACGGCTACACCTTC.

This clonotype was counted only a few times. The J gene is TRBJ1-2, the V gene TRBV12-3 or TRBV12-4; D perhaps matches TRBD1 (5 bases). The V and J ends lost 6 bases and 6 bases respectively, with 14 bases between them. CDR3 length equals 13 residues. The CDR3 nucleotides read TGTGCCAGCAGCGCCAGGCTCAGGGATGGCTACACCTTC. Residues: CASSARLRDGYTF.

This clonotype was recorded a few times. The CDR3 is CASGTGGHLYGYTF. The DNA for the CDR3 is TGTGCCAGCGGGACGGGGGGACACCTCTATGGCTACACCTTC. The chain recombines TRBV6-1 with TRBJ1-2; a possible D gene is TRBD1 (6 bases). CDR1 is MNHNS, CDR2 SASEGT, per germline. The CDR3 runs to 14 residues. V dropped 8 bases and J dropped 4 bases, with 17 bases sitting between them.

In DNA form, the CDR3 reads TGCAGAGCCCTAGGGGGGCCCTACAATGAGCAGTTCTTC. Translating it yields CRALGGPYNEQFF. The chain recombines TRBV20-1 with TRBJ2-1; D may be TRBD1 or TRBD2 (6 bases each). Germline CDR1 reads DFQATT; CDR2 reads SNEGSKA (reference sequence). The CDR3 runs 13 residues.

In this sample, this clonotype turned up a few times. This chain uses TRBV5-1 with TRBJ2-3, with 7 bases identical to TRBD1. V shed 0 bases and J 2 bases; nucleotides not matched to a gene: 3. The CDR3 totals 15 residues. The germline V gene has CDR1 SGHRS and CDR2 YFSETQ. In DNA, the CDR3 is TGCGCCAGCAGCTTGGGGACAGGAGACACAGATACGCAGTATTTT. Its protein product is CASSLGTGDTDTQYF.

This clonotype was counted a few times. This chain uses TRBV7-2 with TRBJ1-5; no clear D gene. Germline V CDR1 and CDR2: SGHTA, FQGNSA. The V end was cut by 5 bases, the J end by 9 bases, with 17 bases between. This CDR3 region has 14 residues. DNA of the CDR3: TGTGCCAGCAGCGCCCAGGAAAGAACCCGGCCCCAGCATTTT. This sequence encodes CASSAQERTRPQHF.

This clonotype occurred a few times. The rearrangement uses TRBV7-2 and TRBJ2-7; D uncertain. Per germline, CDR1 SGHTA and CDR2 FQGNSA. Deletions cut 5 bases from V and 1 base from J, with 15 bases between. The CDR3 has 15 amino acids. This CDR3 reads CASSLGATGSYEQYF. The CDR3 DNA reads as TGTGCCAGCAGCCTAGGAGCGACGGGTTCCTACGAGCAGTACTTC.

V and J are TRBV5-6 and TRBJ1-2, with D hard to call. Trimming shortened V by 0 bases and J by 4 bases, and 16 bases separated the two germline ends. Germline assignment: CDR1 SGHDT and CDR2 YYEEEE. The CDR3 sequence is 16 residues long. The CDR3 sequence is CASSLGPPRNPYGYTF. CDR3 DNA sequence: TGTGCCAGCAGCTTGGGCCCCCCACGAAACCCCTATGGCTACACCTTC.

This clonotype was seen only a few times. The chain is built from TRBV29-1 and TRBJ1-5; D remains ambiguous. V was pared by 4 bases and J by 6 bases, with 10 bases between. Germline V gene lookup returns CDR1 SQVTM and CDR2 ANQGSEA. The CDR3 contains 12 residues. The CDR3 sequence: CSVGEVGQPQHF. The CDR3 coding sequence is TGCAGCGTTGGGGAAGTAGGTCAGCCCCAGCATTTT.

This chain connects TRBV5-6 to TRBJ2-7; TRBD1 matches at 7 bases. The V and J ends lost 6 bases and 3 bases, in that order; junction bases with no gene match: 9. CDR3 length equals 14 residues. Germline values: CDR1 SGHDT, CDR2 YYEEEE. CDR3 DNA: TGTGCCAGCAACCCGACAGGGAAAGGCTACGAGCAGTACGTC. Translated, it gives CASNPTGKGYEQYV.

This clonotype was observed a handful of times. The chain carries TRBV20-1 and TRBJ2-6; tentative D call: TRBD2 (5 bases). Germline CDR1 and CDR2: DFQATT and SNEGSKA (reference sequence). Trimming took 1 base from V and 0 from J, leaving 7 bases between them. This CDR3 region has 15 residues. The CDR3 here is CSARVGGSGANVLTF. The CDR3 region has the DNA TGCAGTGCTAGAGTCGGAGGCTCTGGGGCCAACGTCCTGACTTTC.

There are a few counts of this clonotype. V gene TRBV4-3 combines with J gene TRBJ2-7, with TRBD2 matching over 8 bases. The CDR3 spans 15 residues. CDR1 is LGHNA, CDR2 YSLEER, per germline. Unmatched junction bases numbered 9, after V lost 8 bases and J lost 0 bases. For the CDR3, the DNA is TGCGCCAGCCCTCCCCGGGGGGGCAGCTCCTACGAGCAGTACGTC. It yields the protein CASPPRGGSSYEQYV.

This chain's CDR3 is CATTQDSYNEQFF. CDR3 bases: TGTGCCACCACCCAGGACTCCTACAATGAGCAGTTCTTC. The V and J genes are TRBV6-5 and TRBJ2-1; D is unclear. The CDR3 totals 13 residues. Deletions cut 10 bases from V and 0 bases from J, with 10 bases between. Germline CDR1 MNHEY, CDR2 SVGAGI.

V is TRBV29-1 and J is TRBJ2-3; D not resolved. V was trimmed by 3 bases and J by 4 bases, leaving 11 bases between them. The CDR3 loop spans 13 amino acids. Looked up from germline, CDR1 is SQVTM and CDR2 is ANQGSEA. CDR3 residues: CSVEAQAADTQYF. The CDR3 bases are TGCAGCGTTGAGGCGCAGGCGGCAGATACGCAGTATTTT.

This clonotype was seen more than once but under ten times. The genes are TRBV20-1 and TRBJ1-3; D remains ambiguous. Germline loops: CDR1 DFQATT, CDR2 SNEGSKA (reference sequence). Between the trimmed V and J ends, which lost 6 bases and 4 bases, there was a span of 7 bases. This CDR3 has 11 residues. The CDR3 nucleotides are TGCAGTGCCCACGGGGGAAACACCATATATTTT. It specifies CSAHGGNTIYF.

There are a few counts of this clonotype. The chain employs TRBV12-3 or TRBV12-4 and TRBJ2-5, with D tentatively TRBD2 (6 bases). The CDR3 is 12 amino acids. Trimming took 8 bases from V and 5 from J, leaving 12 bases between them. CDR3 sequence: CASSRGLETQYF. As DNA, the CDR3 is TGTGCCAGCTCCCGGGGGTTGGAGACCCAGTACTTC.

This chain connects TRBV11-1 to TRBJ1-1, with TRBD1 matching 8 bases. This CDR3 spans 15 amino acids. Germline V lookup: CDR1 SGHAT, CDR2 FQDESV (reference sequence). Trimming cost V 2 bases and J 1 base; bases outside gene matches: 3. The chain's CDR3 is CASSLRGTGNTEAFF. The DNA of the CDR3 is TGTGCCAGCAGCTTACGAGGGACAGGGAACACTGAAGCTTTCTTT.